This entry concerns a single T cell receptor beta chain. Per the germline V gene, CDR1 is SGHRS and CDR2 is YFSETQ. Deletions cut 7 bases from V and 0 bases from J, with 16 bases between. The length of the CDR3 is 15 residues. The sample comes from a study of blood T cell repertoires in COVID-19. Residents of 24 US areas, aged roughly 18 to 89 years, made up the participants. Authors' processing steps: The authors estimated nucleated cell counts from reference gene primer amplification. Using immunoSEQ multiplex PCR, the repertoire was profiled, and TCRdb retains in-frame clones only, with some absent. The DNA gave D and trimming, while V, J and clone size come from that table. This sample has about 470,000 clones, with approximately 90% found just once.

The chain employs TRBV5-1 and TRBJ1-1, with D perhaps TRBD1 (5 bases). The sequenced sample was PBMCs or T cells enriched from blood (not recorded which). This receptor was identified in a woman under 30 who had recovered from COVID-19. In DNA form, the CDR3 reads TGCGCCAGCGGTGTTTTGGGGGGACTGAACACTGAAGCTTTCTTT. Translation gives CASGVLGGLNTEAFF.